The source of this TCR beta chain is a study of blood T cell repertoires in COVID-19. On the study more broadly: Spain, Italy and the United States supplied samples that represented acute and convalescent COVID-19.

Original processing methods: Amplification of reference gene primers was used by the study to estimate nucleated cell counts. The assay was immunoSEQ multiplex PCR, and TCRdb's table has in-frame clones only and misses some. V and J calls and clone size are given by that table; D and trimming were obtained from the DNA. The repertoire holds around 100,000 clones, with more than 90% as singletons. Seattle cases were enrolled at active infection and followed longitudinally. CDR3 size: 13 residues. Germline V gives CDR1 MNHEY, CDR2 SVGAGI. The V end was cut by 7 bases, the J end by 0 bases, with 7 bases between.

J is TRBJ2-1 and V is TRBV6-5; D may be TRBD1 (6 bases). Specimen: peripheral blood. The source of this sequence is a woman aged 50 to 65 with COVID-19, enrolled during active disease. This CDR3 is CASMTGSYNEQFF. The CDR3 DNA sequence: TGTGCCAGCATGACAGGCTCCTACAATGAGCAGTTCTTC.